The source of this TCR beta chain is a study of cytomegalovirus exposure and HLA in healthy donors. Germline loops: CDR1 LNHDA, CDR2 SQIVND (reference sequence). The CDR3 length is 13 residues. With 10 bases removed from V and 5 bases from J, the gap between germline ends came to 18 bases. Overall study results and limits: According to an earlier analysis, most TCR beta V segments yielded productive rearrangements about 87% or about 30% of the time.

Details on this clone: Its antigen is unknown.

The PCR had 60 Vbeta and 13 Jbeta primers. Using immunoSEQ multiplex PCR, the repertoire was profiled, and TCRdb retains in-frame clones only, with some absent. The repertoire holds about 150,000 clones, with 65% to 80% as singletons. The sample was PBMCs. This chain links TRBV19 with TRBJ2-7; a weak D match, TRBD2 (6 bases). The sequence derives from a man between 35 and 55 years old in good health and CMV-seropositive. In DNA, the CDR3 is TGTGCCACCGGGACTCCCGGAGGCGACGAGCAGTACTTC. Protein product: CATGTPGGDEQYF.